The 30 T cell receptor beta chains presented below share a single source sample, sequenced in a study of cytomegalovirus exposure and HLA in healthy donors. Amplification used 60 Vbeta primers and 13 Jbeta primers. Clones were read by immunoSEQ multiplex PCR, and TCRdb kept only the in-frame ones, dropping some. Of more than 200,000 clones in the sample, about 84% were seen once. Specimen: PBMCs. The receptor source for this set is a human donor in good health.

The rearrangement uses TRBV7-2 and TRBJ2-3; 7 bases align to TRBD2. From germline, CDR1 is SGHTA and CDR2 FQGNSA. The CDR3 length is 17 residues. The J segment lost 2 bases and the V segment lost 2 bases, leaving 10 bases of the junction unmatched. CDR3 loop: CASSLRLAVDFTDTQYF. In nucleotides, the CDR3 is TGTGCCAGCAGCTTAAGGCTAGCGGTTGATTTCACAGATACGCAGTATTTT.

In regard to this clone: Sequence at one end of the junction differs from germline and may be a read error. This rearrangement joins TRBV7-7 to TRBJ2-3, with a weak D call TRBD1 (5 bases). Per the germline V gene, CDR1 is SSHAT and CDR2 is FNYEAQ (reference sequence). CDR3 length: 14 amino acids. The chain's CDR3 is CASSSVVGADTQYF. CDR3 sequence (DNA): TGTGCTAGCAGCTCAGTGGTAGGGGCAGATACGCAGTATTTT. Drawing the rest from reference TRBV7-7 and TRBJ2-3, the complete variable domain is GAGVSQSPRYKVTKRGQDVTLRCDPISSHATLYWYQQALGQGPEFLTYFNYEAQPDKSGLPSDRFSAERPEGSISTLTIQRTEQRDSAMYRCASSSVVGADTQYFGPGTRLTVL.

The genes are TRBV9 and TRBJ2-5; 8 bases are shared with TRBD2. Per the germline V gene, CDR1 is SGDLS and CDR2 is YYNGEE. This CDR3 is 17 amino acids long. The V gene end was trimmed by 0 bases and the J gene end by 4 bases; junction bases not matched to a gene: 11. As DNA, the CDR3 is TGTGCCAGCAGCGTAGCCCCGGGGGGGAGGGGGGCAGAGACCCAGTACTTC. It is translated as CASSVAPGGRGAETQYF.

The J gene is TRBJ1-5, the V gene TRBV6-5; tentatively, D is TRBD1 (6 bases). V was pared by 7 bases and J by 3 bases, with 13 bases between. The germline V gene encodes CDR1 MNHEY and CDR2 SVGAGI. The CDR3 totals 14 residues. CDR3: CASKGQGFNQPQHF. In DNA form, the CDR3 reads TGTGCCAGCAAGGGTCAGGGGTTCAATCAGCCCCAGCATTTT.

This chain links TRBV4-2 with TRBJ2-3; D not certain. Looked up from germline, CDR1 is LGHNA and CDR2 is YNFKEQ. The CDR3 consists of 15 residues. V lost 4 bases and J 5 bases, leaving 16 bases between the germline ends. CDR3 in amino acids: CASSPYLEEIDTQYF. Written as DNA, the CDR3 is TGTGCCAGCAGCCCCTATCTCGAGGAGATAGATACGCAGTATTTT.

The rearrangement links TRBV29-1 to TRBJ2-3, with 8 bases lining up with TRBD2. Trimming removed 6 bases from V and 0 bases from J; junction bases left unmatched: 5. This CDR3 is 14 amino acids long. Germline V gene data show CDR1 as SQVTM and CDR2 as ANQGSEA. CDR3 amino acids: CSVRLAISTDTQYF. In nucleotides, the CDR3 is TGCAGCGTCCGACTAGCGATCAGCACAGATACGCAGTATTTT.

V and J are TRBV14 and TRBJ2-2, with D possibly matching TRBD1 (5 bases). The CDR3 runs to 15 residues. Germline-derived CDR1 and CDR2 are SGHDN and FVKESK. Trimming left V 4 bases short and J 7 bases short, with 16 bases between. CDR3 region: CASSPMIGAVGELFF. The CDR3 nucleotides are TGTGCCAGCAGCCCTATGATAGGGGCCGTCGGGGAGCTGTTTTTT.

The chain combines TRBV4-2 with TRBJ2-3; 8 bases line up with TRBD2. This CDR3 comprises 16 residues. The ends lost 0 bases at V and 2 bases at J; junction bases unmatched: 4. Germline CDR1 is LGHNA and CDR2 is YNFKEQ. CDR3 protein: CASSQDERGTTDTQYF. In nucleotides, the CDR3 is TGTGCCAGCAGCCAAGACGAGCGGGGGACCACAGATACGCAGTATTTT.

The chain uses TRBV6-1 and TRBJ1-1, with D unresolved. The CDR3 is made up of 13 amino acids. V lost 7 bases and J lost 3, with 12 bases in between. The germline gives CDR1 MNHNS, CDR2 SASEGT. CDR3 sequence: CASIREFHTEAFF. CDR3 DNA sequence: TGTGCCAGCATAAGGGAGTTTCACACTGAAGCTTTCTTT.

The rearrangement joins TRBV4-3 to TRBJ1-2; a possible D gene is TRBD1 (5 bases). The CDR3 contains 19 residues. Germline values: CDR1 LGHNA, CDR2 YSLEER. V lost 0 bases and J 3 bases, leaving 23 bases between the germline ends. The CDR3 coding sequence is TGCGCCAGCAGCCAAGATCCCTTATATGCAGGGAAAGGGTACTATGGCTACACCTTC. Translated, it gives CASSQDPLYAGKGYYGYTF.

V is TRBV27 and J is TRBJ1-5, with no clear D. Trimming cost V 2 bases and J 5 bases, with 10 bases left between them. The CDR3 sequence is 14 residues long. Looked up from germline, CDR1 is MNHEY and CDR2 is SMNVEV (reference sequence). CDR3 sequence reads: CASSLEQTHQPQHF. As DNA, the CDR3 is TGTGCCAGCAGTTTAGAACAGACCCATCAGCCCCAGCATTTT.

The V gene is TRBV6-5, the J gene TRBJ1-2; weak D call: TRBD1 (6 bases). Trimming took off 0 bases at V and 4 bases at J, with 12 bases between the two ends. This CDR3 spans 15 amino acids. CDR1 and CDR2 (germline): MNHEY, SVGAGI. The CDR3 reads CASSYSGRGPYGYTF. The DNA of the CDR3 is TGTGCCAGCAGTTACTCTGGCAGGGGTCCCTATGGCTACACCTTC.

There are a few counts of this clone. The chain couples TRBV5-4 to TRBJ2-7; 7 bases map to TRBD2. The CDR3 loop spans 15 amino acids. The V and J ends lost 4 bases and 4 bases, in that order; junction bases with no gene match: 11. CDR1 SGHNT and CDR2 YYREEE come from the germline V gene (reference sequence). In DNA, the CDR3 is TGTGCCAGCAGCCCGGGTGGGACGGGAGGATACGAGCAGTACTTC. Translation: CASSPGGTGGYEQYF.

CDR3 region: CSVRPGQGTYEQYF. CDR3 bases: TGCAGCGTGAGACCGGGACAGGGCACCTACGAGCAGTACTTC. The chain carries TRBV29-1 and TRBJ2-7, with 9 positions matching TRBD1. This CDR3 spans 14 amino acids. Germline assignment: CDR1 SQVTM and CDR2 ANQGSEA. V shed 6 bases and J 2 bases; nucleotides not matched to a gene: 8.

The J gene is TRBJ2-5, the V gene TRBV15, with D hard to call. CDR1 and CDR2 from the germline V gene are LNHNV and YYDKDF (reference sequence). Trimming stripped 6 bases from V and 0 bases from J, with 8 bases between. The CDR3 spans 13 residues. The CDR3 sequence: CATSPRNQETQYF. The CDR3 nucleotides are TGTGCCACCAGTCCCCGTAACCAAGAGACCCAGTACTTC.

The sample holds a few counts of this clone. This sequence joins TRBV27 and TRBJ1-1; D call uncertain. V lost 5 bases to trimming and J lost 3 bases, with 13 bases between them. CDR1 MNHEY and CDR2 SMNVEV come from the germline V gene (reference sequence). The CDR3 is 14 amino acids. This CDR3 reads CASSTGGEYTEAFF. CDR3 in DNA: TGTGCCAGCAGTACCGGAGGAGAATACACTGAAGCTTTCTTT.

The V gene is TRBV6-5, the J gene TRBJ2-5; 11 positions agree with TRBD2. The DNA matches TRBJ2-7 better at its end, which makes the J call doubtful. The CDR3 runs to 13 residues. The germline gives CDR1 MNHEY, CDR2 SVGAGI. The CDR3 nucleotides read TGTGCCAGTTTCGGGACTAGCGGCTACGAGCAGTACTTC. Protein: CASFGTSGYEQYF.

CDR3 sequence (DNA): TGTGCCAGCAGCAGGAAGGTCGGCACTGAAGCTTTCTTT. Its protein product is CASSRKVGTEAFF. This rearrangement joins TRBV27 to TRBJ1-1, with D uncertain. Between the trimmed V and J ends, which lost 6 bases and 4 bases, there was a span of 12 bases. The CDR3 is made up of 13 amino acids. Germline V gives CDR1 MNHEY, CDR2 SMNVEV (reference sequence).

V is TRBV11-2 and J is TRBJ2-2; 7 bases line up with TRBD1. The J segment lost 4 bases and the V segment lost 5 bases, leaving 10 bases of the junction unmatched. The CDR3 is 16 residues long. CDR1 is SGHAT and CDR2 is FQNNGV in the germline V gene. CDR3: CASSLTGQTITGELFF. DNA for the CDR3: TGTGCCAGCAGCCTCACGGGACAGACGATCACCGGGGAGCTGTTTTTT.

This chain joins TRBV5-5 and TRBJ2-5; D may be TRBD1 (5 bases). Between the trimmed V and J ends, which lost 0 bases and 1 base, there was a span of 10 bases. Germline loops: CDR1 SGHKS, CDR2 YYEKEE (reference sequence). CDR3 size: 15 residues. CDR3 in DNA: TGTGCCAGCAGCTTGGTAGGTGGGGCCCAAGAGACCCAGTACTTC. Translation gives CASSLVGGAQETQYF.

The V call is TRBV5-1, the J call TRBJ2-5; TRBD2 matches 13 bases. The ends lost 2 bases at V and 5 bases at J; junction bases unmatched: 3. Germline CDR1 SGHRS, CDR2 YFSETQ. The CDR3 sequence is 15 residues long. For the CDR3, the DNA is TGCGCCAGCAGCTTAGGGACTAGCGGGAAGGAGACCCAGTACTTC. Translated, it gives CASSLGTSGKETQYF.

In its sample, this clone was seen a few times. This chain links TRBV5-8 with TRBJ1-2; no definite D call. The germline V gene encodes CDR1 SGHTS and CDR2 YDEGEE. V lost 7 bases and J lost 7, with 14 bases in between. This CDR3 region has 12 residues. CDR3 region: CASSDLGGGYTF. CDR3 bases: TGTGCCAGCTCCGATTTGGGAGGTGGCTACACCTTC.

This clone was detected a few times. The genes are TRBV11-2 and TRBJ2-7; 7 bases are a match to TRBD1. CDR3 size: 15 residues. Trimming at V came to 1 base and at J to 2 bases, leaving 5 bases not matched to a gene. CDR1 is SGHAT, CDR2 FQNNGV, per germline. CDR3 nucleotides: TGTGCCAGCAGCTTAGCGACAGGGATGGCCTACGAGCAGTACTTC. Translated: CASSLATGMAYEQYF. The whole variable domain, remainder taken from reference TRBV11-2 and TRBJ2-7, is EAGVAQSPRYKIIEKRQSVAFWCNPISGHATLYWYQQILGQGPKLLIQFQNNGVVDDSQLPKDRFSAERLKGVDSTLKIQPAKLEDSAVYLCASSLATGMAYEQYFGPGTRLTVT.

This chain connects TRBV5-6 to TRBJ2-2; D unresolved. This CDR3 is 15 amino acids long. V was clipped by 6 bases and J by 7 bases, with 19 bases between them. CDR1 SGHDT and CDR2 YYEEEE come from the germline V gene. CDR3: CASKSRLKTNGELFF. For the CDR3, the DNA is TGTGCCAGCAAGTCCCGGCTCAAAACTAACGGGGAGCTGTTTTTT.

The chain has TRBV6-1 and TRBJ2-7; 8 nucleotides agree with TRBD1. This CDR3 contains 15 residues. CDR1 and CDR2 (germline): MNHNS, SASEGT. Trimming removed 7 bases from V and 4 bases from J; junction bases left unmatched: 12. DNA for the CDR3: TGTGCCAGCACTCACAGTCCGGGACAGGATTACGAGCAGTACTTC. This gives the protein CASTHSPGQDYEQYF.

This clone was picked up one time. The chain joins TRBV6-5 to TRBJ2-7; D may be TRBD1 (5 bases). Germline CDR1 reads MNHEY; CDR2 reads SVGAGI. The ends were cut back, 0 bases at V and 11 bases at J, with 23 bases in the middle. CDR3 length equals 16 residues. The CDR3 region has the DNA TGTGCCAGCAGTTACTCGACACAGGTCTTCAAAACACGCGAGTACTTC. Its protein is CASSYSTQVFKTREYF.

The V call is TRBV5-6, the J call TRBJ2-7; D uncertain. The CDR3 covers 12 residues. V shed 3 bases and J shed 4 bases, with 8 bases lying between them. Germline V gene sequence: CDR1 SGHDT, CDR2 YYEEEE. The CDR3 DNA is TGTGCCAGCAGCTCACAAGATTACGAGCAGTACTTC. Translated, it gives CASSSQDYEQYF.

The chain carries TRBV5-1 and TRBJ2-3; D is perhaps TRBD1 (6 bases). The length of the CDR3 is 16 residues. Trimming took 4 bases from V and 3 from J, leaving 18 bases between them. CDR1 SGHRS and CDR2 YFSETQ come from the germline V gene. CDR3 sequence reads: CASSPLKGEGTDTQYF. In DNA form, the CDR3 reads TGCGCCAGCAGCCCCTTGAAGGGGGAAGGGACAGATACGCAGTATTTT.

The chain links TRBV28 to TRBJ2-7; D is unclear. The V gene's germline CDR1 is MDHEN and CDR2 SYDVKM. The CDR3 totals 12 residues. V lost 1 base to trimming and J lost 5 bases, with 6 bases between them. This CDR3 is CASSLSGNEQYF. In DNA form, the CDR3 reads TGTGCCAGCAGTTTATCGGGTAACGAGCAGTACTTC.

CDR3 in amino acids: CASRATGEVGGYTF. CDR3 coding DNA: TGTGCCAGCCGGGCGACAGGGGAGGTTGGTGGCTACACCTTC. The rearrangement links TRBV18 to TRBJ1-2; 8 bases agree with TRBD1. CDR3 length: 14 residues. Germline lookup yields CDR1 KGHSH and CDR2 LQKENI. The V segment lost 8 bases and the J segment 7 bases; nucleotides outside the gene matches: 12.